What follows are 22 T cell receptor beta chains derived from one specimen sequenced in a study of tumor-infiltrating lymphocytes in primary liver carcinoma. Extraction of RNA together with DNA used 20-30 mg of unsorted bulk tissue. From 500 ng of total RNA, TCR beta-specific cDNA was reverse-transcribed using a constant-region primer. Modified slightly, ARM-PCR produced TCR beta libraries over three nested multiplex PCR rounds. PCR rounds one and two used TRBV1-TRBV30 forward primers with a C-beta reverse primer for roughly 10 cycles each. TCRdb fed the multiplex PCR reads into MiXCR, producing one record per CDR3 protein. The table includes 44,000 or so distinct CDR3 sequences, less than 85% detected once. Source material: liver tumor tissue from sampling region 5. The subset was: tumor region T5, tumor centre. The origin of the receptors is a man in his forties or fifties with primary liver carcinoma and hepatitis B virus infection.

This clonotype was seen many times. The chain joins TRBV29-1 to TRBJ2-5; 9 bases map to TRBD2. Germline V lookup: CDR1 SQVTM, CDR2 ANQGSEA. CDR3 length: 12 amino acids. V was clipped by 6 bases and J by 4 bases; unmatched bases: 3. DNA for the CDR3: TGCAGCGTGCGGGGGGGAGGAGAGACCCAGTACTTC. It specifies CSVRGGGETQYF.

The chain recombines TRBV20-1 with TRBJ2-7, with D maybe TRBD1 (5 bases). Germline CDR1 DFQATT, CDR2 SNEGSKA (reference sequence). The CDR3 runs to 12 residues. V lost 6 bases to trimming and J lost 2 bases, with 11 bases between them. The CDR3 DNA sequence: TGCAGTGCCGACAGAGAAACCTACGAGCAGTACTTC. Its protein product is CSADRETYEQYF.

A note on this clonotype: The conserved final phenylalanine or tryptophan is absent from the CDR3, which likely points to a read error. This CDR3 reads CASSLARGTEAFI. The DNA for the CDR3 is TGTGCCAGTAGCTTAGCACGGGGGACTGAAGCTTTCATT. The chain has TRBV11-3 and TRBJ1-1; tentative D call: TRBD1 (5 bases). Germline assignment: CDR1 SGHNT and CDR2 YENEEA. The CDR3 loop spans 13 amino acids.

This clonotype was found once. Germline is not matched at one junction end, which may reflect a read error. The V gene is TRBV6-1, the J gene TRBJ2-5; 7 nucleotides match TRBD1. CDR3 size: 13 residues. Germline assignment: CDR1 MNHNS and CDR2 SASEGT. The CDR3 DNA reads as TGTGCCAGCTCGACAGGGCACCAAGGGACCCAGTACTTC. It yields the protein CASSTGHQGTQYF.

In this sample, this clonotype turned up many times. V gene TRBV28 combines with J gene TRBJ2-7; a weak D match, TRBD1 (5 bases). The V gene's germline CDR1 is MDHEN and CDR2 SYDVKM. V was trimmed by 5 bases and J by 4 bases, leaving 9 bases between them. CDR3 length: 12 amino acids. CDR3 bases: TGTGCCAGCAGTCTTCAGGGATACGAGCAGTACTTC. Its translation: CASSLQGYEQYF.

For this clonotype: A junction boundary mismatches the germline segment, possibly from a read error. This chain joins TRBV19 and TRBJ2-3, with D possibly matching TRBD2 (6 bases). CDR1 is LNHDA and CDR2 is SQIVND in the germline V gene (reference sequence). The CDR3 runs 12 residues. The CDR3 nucleotides read TGTGCATTGCGGGAAAGCACAGATATGCAGTATTTT. It specifies CALRESTDMQYF.

V gene TRBV28 combines with J gene TRBJ2-3; perhaps D is TRBD1 or TRBD2 (5 bases each). CDR1 MDHEN and CDR2 SYDVKM come from the germline V gene. Trimming removed 5 bases at V and 1 base at J, with 16 bases between. CDR3 length: 16 residues. CDR3 nucleotide sequence: TGTGCCAGCAGTCCTCTGGGGGTGGATGGCACAGATACGCAGTATTTT. Protein: CASSPLGVDGTDTQYF.

This clonotype showed up just once. The V gene is TRBV12-3 or TRBV12-4, the J gene TRBJ1-5; D unresolved. The CDR3 has 14 residues. The V and J ends lost 2 bases and 9 bases respectively, with 14 bases between them. This CDR3 reads CASSLTQGHRPQHF. The CDR3 coding sequence is TGTGCCAGCAGTTTAACCCAAGGGCATCGGCCCCAGCATTTT.

This clonotype was detected a few times. V and J are TRBV28 and TRBJ2-7; no reliable D call. Germline assignment: CDR1 MDHEN and CDR2 SYDVKM. The CDR3 loop spans 11 amino acids. Trimming took off 3 bases at V and 7 bases at J, with 7 bases between the two ends. The CDR3: CASSLNIEQYF. CDR3 DNA sequence: TGTGCCAGCAGTTTGAATATAGAGCAGTACTTC.

This clonotype was counted many times. The chain employs TRBV28 and TRBJ2-5; D uncertain. Trimming took off 9 bases at V and 1 base at J, with 12 bases between the two ends. Germline V gives CDR1 MDHEN, CDR2 SYDVKM. This CDR3 comprises 13 residues. In nucleotides, the CDR3 is TGTGCCAGTAATTCGGGTACCCAAGAGACCCAGTACTTC. It yields the protein CASNSGTQETQYF.

This clonotype was seen a handful of times. This may be a read error, as it is one base from a much larger clone. This chain connects TRBV7-9 to TRBJ2-5; D is possibly TRBD2 (5 bases). Looked up from germline, CDR1 is SEHNR and CDR2 is FQNEAQ (reference sequence). V shed 4 bases and J shed 5 bases, with 17 bases lying between them. The CDR3 extends over 15 amino acids. CDR3 bases: TGTGCCAGCAGCTACCCTCCCGGGGTCGAGGAGACCCAGTACTTC. Encoded protein: CASSYPPGVEETQYF.

As regards this clonotype: A much larger clone is a single base away; this may be a read error. The V call is TRBV5-1, the J call TRBJ2-7; no clear D. Per germline, CDR1 SGHRS and CDR2 YFSETQ. The CDR3 consists of 10 residues. The CDR3 region has the DNA TGCGCCAACAGCCCCTACGAGCAGTACTTC. Protein: CANSPYEQYF.

This chain uses TRBV29-1 with TRBJ2-7; 10 bases are shared with TRBD2. The CDR3 covers 14 residues. Germline CDR1 SQVTM, CDR2 ANQGSEA. J was trimmed by 6 bases and V by 3 bases; bases with no gene match: 8. The CDR3 nucleotides are TGCAGCGTTGATCGTTCTAGCGGGGGTGGCGAGCAGTACTTC. Encoded protein: CSVDRSSGGGEQYF.

The gene calls are TRBV19 and TRBJ2-7; possible D gene TRBD2, 5 bases. The CDR3 loop spans 14 amino acids. The germline V and J ends were trimmed by 5 bases and 0 bases, with 11 bases remaining between them. CDR1 and CDR2 (germline): LNHDA, SQIVND (reference sequence). CDR3 coding DNA: TGTGCCAGTAGTTCTAGTGAGGGCTCCTACGAGCAGTACTTC. Translating gives CASSSSEGSYEQYF. Looking up the rest from reference TRBV19 and TRBJ2-7 gives the full variable domain: DGGITQSPKYLFRKEGQNVTLSCEQNLNHDAMYWYRQDPGQGLRLIYYSQIVNDFQKGDIAEGYSVSREKKESFPLTVTSAQKNPTAFYLCASSSSEGSYEQYFGPGTRLTVT.

This clonotype appeared many times. A much larger clone lies a single base off, so this may be a read error. The V call is TRBV6-2 or TRBV6-3, the J call TRBJ2-7, with 12 nucleotides matching TRBD2. The germline CDR1 and CDR2 sequences are MNHEY and SVGEGT. The CDR3 consists of 14 residues. V gave up 5 bases and J gave up 6 bases; unmatched junction bases: 5. The CDR3 reads CASSPTSGSSEQYF. The CDR3 DNA follows: TGTGCCAGCAGTCCGACTAGCGGGAGTTCCGAGCAGTACTTC.

Of note for this clonotype: Germline and junction disagree at one end, which may indicate a read error. Written as DNA, the CDR3 is TGTGCCAGCAGTTATCAGCACATACGTGAAGCTCTCTTT. Residues: CASSYQHIREALF. The rearrangement joins TRBV6-2 or TRBV6-3 to TRBJ1-1; D unclear. Germline V CDR1 and CDR2: MNHEY, SVGEGT. The CDR3 extends over 13 amino acids.

This clonotype appeared many times. The V call is TRBV7-8, the J call TRBJ2-7, with 7 bases aligning to TRBD2. V lost 5 bases and J lost 5; bases outside the gene matches: 9. CDR3 length: 14 residues. Germline V lookup: CDR1 SGHVS, CDR2 FQNEAQ. The CDR3 region is CASSDGLDSDEQYF. The DNA of the CDR3 is TGTGCCAGCAGCGATGGACTAGATTCCGACGAGCAGTACTTC.

V gene TRBV10-3 combines with J gene TRBJ2-2; D remains unclear. Trimming shortened V by 6 bases and J by 3 bases, and 14 bases separated the two germline ends. From germline, CDR1 is ENHRY and CDR2 SYGVKD. The CDR3 is 15 amino acids. Written as DNA, the CDR3 is TGTGCCATCAGGTTGACAAGGACGGACACCGGGGAGCTGTTTTTT. Its translation: CAIRLTRTDTGELFF.

The chain has TRBV6-1 and TRBJ1-5; no definite D call. V lost 4 bases and J 0 bases, leaving 7 bases between the germline ends. This CDR3 comprises 14 residues. Germline V gene lookup returns CDR1 MNHNS and CDR2 SASEGT. CDR3 protein: CASSGGSSNQPQHF. The CDR3 DNA is TGTGCCAGCAGTGGAGGGTCTAGCAATCAGCCCCAGCATTTT.

As concerns this clonotype: Possible read error: a much larger clone is one base away. The chain carries TRBV7-9 and TRBJ2-3; D gene ambiguous. This CDR3 comprises 13 residues. The V and J ends lost 1 base and 4 bases respectively, with 6 bases between them. Germline loops: CDR1 SEHNR, CDR2 FQNEAQ (reference sequence). The CDR3 loop reads CASSLGTSDTQYF. Here the CDR3 DNA reads TGTGCCAGCAGCTTAGGGACCTCAGATACGCAGTATTTT.

Relative to its sample, this clonotype is medium-sized. V and J are TRBV11-2 and TRBJ2-1, with D perhaps matching TRBD2 (5 bases). With 1 base removed from V and 0 bases from J, the gap between germline ends came to 7 bases. The CDR3 sequence is 15 residues long. Germline CDR1 and CDR2: SGHAT and FQNNGV. As DNA, the CDR3 is TGTGCCAGCAGCTTAGCGGGGAGCTCCTACAATGAGCAGTTCTTC. Its protein product is CASSLAGSSYNEQFF.

As for this clonotype: A clone one base away is much larger, so this may be a read error. The V and J genes are TRBV7-9 and TRBJ2-7; the D gene is possibly TRBD1 (6 bases). The germline V gene encodes CDR1 SEHNR and CDR2 FQNEAQ (reference sequence). The CDR3 is made up of 14 amino acids. CDR3 sequence reads: CVSSLGGKDYEQYF. DNA for the CDR3: TGTGTCAGCAGCTTAGGGGGAAAAGACTACGAGCAGTACTTC.